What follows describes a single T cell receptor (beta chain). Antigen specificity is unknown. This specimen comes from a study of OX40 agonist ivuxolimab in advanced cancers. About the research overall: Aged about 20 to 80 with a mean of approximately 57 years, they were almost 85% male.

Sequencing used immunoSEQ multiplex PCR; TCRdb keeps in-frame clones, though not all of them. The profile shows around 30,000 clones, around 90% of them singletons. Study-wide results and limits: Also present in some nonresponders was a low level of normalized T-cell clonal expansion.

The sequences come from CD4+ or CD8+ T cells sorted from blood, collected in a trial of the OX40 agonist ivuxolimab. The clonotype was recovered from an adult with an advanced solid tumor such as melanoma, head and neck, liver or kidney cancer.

CDR3 DNA: TGTGCCAGCAGTGACTCGGGACAGGGCCCCTCGGGTGGAAACACCATATATTTT. This translates into CASSDSGQGPSGGNTIYF. The chain uses TRBV6-4 and TRBJ1-3; 9 bases map to TRBD1. CDR1 is MRHNA and CDR2 is SNTAGT in the germline V gene. The CDR3 totals 18 residues. V lost 0 bases to trimming and J lost 3 bases; unmatched junction nucleotides: 9.